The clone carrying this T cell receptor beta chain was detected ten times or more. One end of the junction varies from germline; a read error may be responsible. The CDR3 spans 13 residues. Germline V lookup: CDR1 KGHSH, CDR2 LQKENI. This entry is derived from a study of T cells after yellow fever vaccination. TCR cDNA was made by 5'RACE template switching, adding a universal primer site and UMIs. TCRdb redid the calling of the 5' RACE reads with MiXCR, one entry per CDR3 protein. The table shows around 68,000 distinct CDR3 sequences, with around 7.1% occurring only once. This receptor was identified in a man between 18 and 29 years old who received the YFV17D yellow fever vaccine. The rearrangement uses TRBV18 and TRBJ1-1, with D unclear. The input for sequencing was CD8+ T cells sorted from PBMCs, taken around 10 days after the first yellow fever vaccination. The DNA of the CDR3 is TGTGCCAGCTCACCACCTGAGAACGCTGAAGCTTTCTTT. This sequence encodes CASSPPENAEAFF.